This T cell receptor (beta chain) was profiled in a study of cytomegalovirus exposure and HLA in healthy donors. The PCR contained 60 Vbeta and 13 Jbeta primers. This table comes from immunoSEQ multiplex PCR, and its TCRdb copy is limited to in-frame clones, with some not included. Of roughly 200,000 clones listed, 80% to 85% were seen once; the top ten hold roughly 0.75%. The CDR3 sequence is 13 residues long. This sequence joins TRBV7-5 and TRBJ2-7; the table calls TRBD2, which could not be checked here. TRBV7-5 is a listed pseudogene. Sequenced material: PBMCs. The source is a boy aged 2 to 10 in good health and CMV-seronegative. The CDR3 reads CARITPGAYEQYF. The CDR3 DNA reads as TGTGCCAGAATCACCCCGGGAGCCTACGAGCAGTACTTC.